Listed below are T cell receptor beta chains from one sample, sequenced in a study of blood T cell repertoires in COVID-19. The table came from immunoSEQ multiplex PCR; TCRdb's copy has only in-frame clones and leaves some out. The sample has about 320,000 clones; 90% to 95% are singletons. Sequencing input: PBMCs or T cells enriched from blood (not recorded which). Receptors were obtained from a woman under 40 who had been exposed to COVID-19. CDR3s include the opening cysteine and the closing phenylalanine or tryptophan. D genes are given only for firm matches. Clone size is shown for a subset of rows, as once, few, many or a class of expanded clone.

D	V	J	size	DNA	CDR3
.	TRBV21-1	TRBJ2-5	few	TGTGCCAGCAGCAAATCTCGGGGGACCCAGTACTTC	CASSKSRGTQYF
TRBD1	TRBV12-3/TRBV12-4	TRBJ1-5	.	TGTGCCAGCAGACAGGGGGACAATCAGCCCCAGCATTTT	CASRQGDNQPQHF
.	TRBV30	TRBJ1-1	few	TGTGCCTTGACCCAGGACACTGAAGCTTTCTTT	CALTQDTEAFF
TRBD1	TRBV7-9	TRBJ1-4	.	TGTGCCAGCAGCTTTTCAACAGGGGGCGAAAAACTGTTTTTT	CASSFSTGGEKLFF
.	TRBV10-3	TRBJ2-5	.	TGTGCCATCAGTGACCCAGCAGGGATGGAGACCCAGTACTTC	CAISDPAGMETQYF
.	TRBV2	TRBJ1-1	.	TGTGCCAGCAGTGACAGAACGAACACTGAAGCTTTCTTT	CASSDRTNTEAFF
TRBD1	TRBV5-6	TRBJ2-7	.	TGTGCCAGCAGCCCCCTCGGGACAGGTTACTACGAGCAGTACTTC	CASSPLGTGYYEQYF
TRBD1	TRBV9	TRBJ1-4	.	TGTGCCAGCAGCTCCGCCGGGACAGGGAATGAAAAACTGTTTTTT	CASSSAGTGNEKLFF
.	TRBV19	TRBJ1-6	once	TGTGCCAGTAGTATAGTCCCCGGACAAAGCTCCTATAATTCACCCCTCCACTTT	CASSIVPGQSSYNSPLHF
TRBD1	TRBV9	TRBJ2-7	.	TGTGCCAGCAGCGTCGAGACAGGGGCCAACGAGCAGCACTTC	CASSVETGANEQHF
TRBD1	TRBV6-1	TRBJ1-2	.	TGTGCCAGCAGTGAATATGAACAGGGGAACTATGGCTACACCTTC	CASSEYEQGNYGYTF
.	TRBV6-6	TRBJ1-1	.	TGTGCCAGCAGTCTAAGGGGTGGGGAGAACACTGAAGCTTTCTTT	CASSLRGGENTEAFF
.	TRBV7-9	TRBJ1-1	.	TGTGCCAGCAGCTTGGCCGTGGGGCTCCTGAACACTGAAGCTTTCTTT	CASSLAVGLLNTEAFF
.	TRBV4-1	TRBJ1-1	.	TGCGCCAGCACCGAAGTAGGGGTCGACACTGAAGCTTTCTTT	CASTEVGVDTEAFF
TRBD2	TRBV4-1	TRBJ2-3	.	TGCGCCAGCAGACTAGCGGGGGGGCCAGTGACAGATACGCAGTATTTT	CASRLAGGPVTDTQYF
.	TRBV7-3	TRBJ2-2	once	TGTGCCAGCAGCTCACAACGGGACACAACGAACACCGGGGAGCTGTTTTTT	CASSSQRDTTNTGELFF
TRBD1	TRBV2	TRBJ2-7	.	TGTGCCAGCATTCCTTCCGGGACAGGGGGGGCCTACGAGCAGTACTTC	CASIPSGTGGAYEQYF
TRBD1	TRBV7-9	TRBJ1-4	.	TGTGCCAGCGGAGGGGGACAGGAATTGCGTGAAAAACTGTTTTTT	CASGGGQELREKLFF
TRBD1	TRBV9	TRBJ1-4	.	TGTGCCAGCAGCGTAGGAGGGGGCAGTGAAAAACTGTTTTTT	CASSVGGGSEKLFF
TRBD2	TRBV7-9	TRBJ2-1	.	TGTGCCAGCAGCCCACCCCATCTAGCGGGGGAGAGCTCCTACAATGAGCAGTTCTTC	CASSPPHLAGESSYNEQFF
TRBD1	TRBV5-4	TRBJ1-2	.	TGTGCCAGCAGCTTGGCTGGGACAGGGATAGGCTACACCTTC	CASSLAGTGIGYTF
TRBD1	TRBV7-2	TRBJ1-6	.	TGTGCCAGCAGTCTCGGACAGGGGAGTCGCAATTCACCCCTCCACTTT	CASSLGQGSRNSPLHF
.	TRBV5-1	TRBJ1-2	once	TGCGCCAGCAGGCGCGGATTAGGGGACTATGGCTACACCTTC	CASRRGLGDYGYTF
.	TRBV6-2/TRBV6-3	TRBJ2-7	.	TGTGCCAGCAGTTACTCTTCAGCGAGCTCCCCCTACGAGCAGTACTTC	CASSYSSASSPYEQYF
.	TRBV4-2	TRBJ1-4	.	TGTGCCAGCAGCTTGGCGGTGGTTGAAAAACTGTTTTTT	CASSLAVVEKLFF
.	TRBV6-5	TRBJ1-2	.	TGTGCCAGCAGTTACTCGATCAGGGATTATGGCTACACCTTC	CASSYSIRDYGYTF
TRBD1	TRBV30	TRBJ1-1	.	TGTGCCTGTCGGACAGGGGGTATCAGAACTGAAGCTTTCTTT	CACRTGGIRTEAFF
.	TRBV4-2	TRBJ1-2	.	TGTGCCAGCAGCCAAGACCACGGCGGCTTCTATGGCTACACCTTC	CASSQDHGGFYGYTF
TRBD1	TRBV6-5	TRBJ1-5	.	TGTGCCAGCAGTTATCTCAGGGGGCCCAATCAGCCCCAGCATTTT	CASSYLRGPNQPQHF
.	TRBV4-1	TRBJ1-5	.	TGCGCCAGCAGCCAAGTAAGGGGAGGGAGCAATCAGCCCCAGCATTTT	CASSQVRGGSNQPQHF
.	TRBV18	TRBJ2-5	.	TGTGCCAGCTCAGCCCGAGTTGGATGGAGCTCGGGGACACGCGAGACCCAGTACTTC	CASSARVGWSSGTRETQYF
.	TRBV30	TRBJ2-1	.	TGTGCCTGGAGCAACGTCTACCTCCCCGGGGGTGAGCAGTTCTTC	CAWSNVYLPGGEQFF
.	TRBV11-1	TRBJ2-2	once	TGTGCCAGCAGCTTAGACCTGGAGACCTTGCCCGGGGAGCTGTTTTTT	CASSLDLETLPGELFF
.	TRBV5-1	TRBJ2-7	.	TGCGCCAGCAGCACTCCTCTCCCTGGGGGCGACGAGCAGTACTTC	CASSTPLPGGDEQYF
.	TRBV7-8	TRBJ1-1	.	TGTGCCAGCAGCCTTGTGGGGGCGAACACTGAAGCTTTCTTT	CASSLVGANTEAFF
TRBD1	TRBV7-9	TRBJ1-1	once	TGTGCCAGCAGCTTAAACCGACAGGGGGCGACCCGAGCTTTCTTT	CASSLNRQGATRAFF
TRBD2	TRBV9	TRBJ2-7	.	TGTGCCAGCAGCGGCGGACTAGCGGGGACCTACGAGCAGTACTTC	CASSGGLAGTYEQYF
.	TRBV5-1	TRBJ1-6	.	TGCGCCAGCAGCCTCCAGGGGTCCCCCTATAATTCACCCCTCCACTTT	CASSLQGSPYNSPLHF
.	TRBV5-1	TRBJ2-5	.	TGCGCCAGCAGTGTGACGGGGGAAGAGACCCAGTACTTC	CASSVTGEETQYF
TRBD1	TRBV27	TRBJ1-5	.	TGTGCCAGCAGTTCCCAGGGGGTTATTCAGCCCCAGCATTTT	CASSSQGVIQPQHF
.	TRBV7-2	TRBJ2-5	once	TGTGCCAGCAGCCCCCCGGACTATCAAGAGACCCAGTACTTC	CASSPPDYQETQYF
TRBD1	TRBV4-3	TRBJ2-7	.	TGCGCCAGCAGCCAAGAGTGGCAGGGGGCCAACGAGCAGTACTTC	CASSQEWQGANEQYF
TRBD1	TRBV5-1	TRBJ1-4	.	TGCGCCAGCAGCACACAGGGGGCTCATGAAAAACTGTTTTTT	CASSTQGAHEKLFF
.	TRBV4-1	TRBJ1-6	.	TGCGCCAGCAGCCTTGGGCAATTGGCCTATAATTCACCCCTCCACTTT	CASSLGQLAYNSPLHF
.	TRBV5-4	TRBJ2-1	.	TGTGCCAGCAGCCCCCAACTAGCAGGGTCGGCTAACAATGAGCAGTTCTTC	CASSPQLAGSANNEQFF
.	TRBV5-1	TRBJ1-1	.	TGCGCCAGCAGCTTGGTCAGGGGGAACACTGAAGCTTTCTTT	CASSLVRGNTEAFF
.	TRBV27	TRBJ1-5	.	TGTGCCAGCAGTCTCTCATCGGACTTTAGCAATCAGCCCCAGCATTTT	CASSLSSDFSNQPQHF